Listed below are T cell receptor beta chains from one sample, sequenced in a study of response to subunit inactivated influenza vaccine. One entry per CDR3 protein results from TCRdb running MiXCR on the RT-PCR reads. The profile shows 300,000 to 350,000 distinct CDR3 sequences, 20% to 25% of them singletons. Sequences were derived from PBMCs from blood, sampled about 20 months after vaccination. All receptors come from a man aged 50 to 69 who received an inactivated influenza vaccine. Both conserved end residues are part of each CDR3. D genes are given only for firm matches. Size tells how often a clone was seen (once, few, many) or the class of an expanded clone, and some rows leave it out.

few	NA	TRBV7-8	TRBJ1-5	TGTGCCAGCAGCTCTAAAGGCGGCAGGCATCAGCCCCAGCATTTT	CASSSKGGRHQPQHF
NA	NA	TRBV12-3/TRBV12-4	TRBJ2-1	TGTGCCAGCCGGGCAACCCCCTACAATGAGCAGTTCTTC	CASRATPYNEQFF
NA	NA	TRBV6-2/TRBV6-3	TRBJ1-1	TGTGCCAGACTCTCAGGGAATGGCGCTGAAGCTTTCTTT	CARLSGNGAEAFF
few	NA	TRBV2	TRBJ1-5	TGTGCCAGACTCAGGGGAAATATCAATCAGCCCCAGCATTTT	CARLRGNINQPQHF
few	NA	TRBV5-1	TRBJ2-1	TGCGCCAGCAGCTTGGTTGGTGGAACCTACAATGAGCAGTTCTTC	CASSLVGGTYNEQFF
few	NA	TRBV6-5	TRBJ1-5	TGTGCCAGCAGTTACGGGGGCGCAGGCAATCAGCCCCAGCATTTT	CASSYGGAGNQPQHF
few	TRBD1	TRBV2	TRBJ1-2	TGTGCCAGCAGTGAACGGACAGGGGGCTTTGTTGGCTACACCTTC	CASSERTGGFVGYTF
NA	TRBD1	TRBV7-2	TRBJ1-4	TGTGCCAGCAGCTTAGTCAGGGGGCCGCGTTCTGGGGAAAAACTGTTTTTT	CASSLVRGPRSGEKLFF
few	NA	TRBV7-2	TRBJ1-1	TGTGCCAGCAGCGTAACAGGGTCGGGGACTGAAGCTTTCTTT	CASSVTGSGTEAFF
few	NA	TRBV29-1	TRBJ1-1	TGCAGCGGTAAGGGGGTTCTCGAGGATGACACTGAAGCTTTCTTT	CSGKGVLEDDTEAFF
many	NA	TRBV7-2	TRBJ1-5	TGTGCCAGCAGCTCAATCAGGGGTCAGCCCCAGCATTTT	CASSSIRGQPQHF
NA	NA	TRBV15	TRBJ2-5	TGTGCCACCAGTTTCGACCCGGGGAAAGAGACCCAGTACTTC	CATSFDPGKETQYF
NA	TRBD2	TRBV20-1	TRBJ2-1	TGCAGTGCTCAACTAGCGGGGGGGTACAATGAGCAGTTCTTC	CSAQLAGGYNEQFF
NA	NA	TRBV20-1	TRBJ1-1	TGCAGTGCTAGGTTGGGGGGCGTTTGGACTGAAGCTTTCTTT	CSARLGGVWTEAFF
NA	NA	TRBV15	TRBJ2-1	TGTGCCACCAGCAGACAAGGACACCTCACCTACAATGAGCAGTTCTTC	CATSRQGHLTYNEQFF
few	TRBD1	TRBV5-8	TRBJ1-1	TGTGCCAGCAGCCGGACAGGGGAGACCCCTGAAGCTTTCTTT	CASSRTGETPEAFF
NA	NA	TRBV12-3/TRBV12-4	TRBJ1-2	TGTGCCAGCACCTCATACTCTCTAGGGGTTGCTAACTATGGCTACACCTTC	CASTSYSLGVANYGYTF
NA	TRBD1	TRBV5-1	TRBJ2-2	TGCGCCAGCAGCGACGGGACAGGGCGAGGGGAGCTGTTTTTT	CASSDGTGRGELFF
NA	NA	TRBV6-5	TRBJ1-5	TGTGCCAGCAGTTACGGGGGAGGGGCCAGCAATCAGCCCCAGCATTTT	CASSYGGGASNQPQHF